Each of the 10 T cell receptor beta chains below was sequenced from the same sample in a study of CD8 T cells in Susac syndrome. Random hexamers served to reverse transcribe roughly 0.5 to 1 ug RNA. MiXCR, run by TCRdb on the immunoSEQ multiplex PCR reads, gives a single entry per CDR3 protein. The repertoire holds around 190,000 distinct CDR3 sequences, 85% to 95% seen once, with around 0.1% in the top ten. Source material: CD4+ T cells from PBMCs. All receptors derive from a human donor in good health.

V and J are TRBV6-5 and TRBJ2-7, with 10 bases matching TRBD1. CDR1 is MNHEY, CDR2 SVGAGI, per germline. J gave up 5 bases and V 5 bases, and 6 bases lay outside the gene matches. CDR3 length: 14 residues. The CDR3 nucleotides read TGTGCCAGCAGTCCGCGGACAGGGGGTCACGAGCAGTACGTC. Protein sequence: CASSPRTGGHEQYV.

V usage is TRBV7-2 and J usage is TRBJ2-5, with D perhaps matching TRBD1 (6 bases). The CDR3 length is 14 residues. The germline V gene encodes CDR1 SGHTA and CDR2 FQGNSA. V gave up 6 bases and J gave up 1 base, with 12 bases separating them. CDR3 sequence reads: CASRQGIPQETQYF. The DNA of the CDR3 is TGTGCCAGCAGACAGGGTATACCCCAAGAGACCCAGTACTTC.

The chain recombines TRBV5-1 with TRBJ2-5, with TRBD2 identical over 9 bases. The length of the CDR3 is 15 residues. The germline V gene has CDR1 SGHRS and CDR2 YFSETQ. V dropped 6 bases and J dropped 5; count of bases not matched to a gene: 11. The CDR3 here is CASTPWGTSLETQYF. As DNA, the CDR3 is TGCGCCAGCACCCCTTGGGGGACTAGCCTCGAGACCCAGTACTTC.

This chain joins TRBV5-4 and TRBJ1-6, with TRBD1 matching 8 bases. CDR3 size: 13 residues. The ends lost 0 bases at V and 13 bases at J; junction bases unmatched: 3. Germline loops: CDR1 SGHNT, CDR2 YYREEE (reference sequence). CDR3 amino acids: CASSLGTGHPLHF. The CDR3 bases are TGTGCCAGCAGCTTGGGGACAGGGCACCCCCTCCACTTT.

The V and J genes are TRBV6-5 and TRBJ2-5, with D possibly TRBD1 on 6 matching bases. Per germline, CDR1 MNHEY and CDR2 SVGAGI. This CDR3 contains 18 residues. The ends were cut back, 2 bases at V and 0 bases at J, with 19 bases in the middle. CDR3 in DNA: TGTGCCAGCAGTTACCATTTTAGACCAAACAGGGACCAAGAGACCCAGTACTTC. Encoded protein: CASSYHFRPNRDQETQYF.

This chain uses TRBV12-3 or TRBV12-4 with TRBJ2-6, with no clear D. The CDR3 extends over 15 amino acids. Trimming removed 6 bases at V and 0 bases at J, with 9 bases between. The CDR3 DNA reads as TGTGCCAGCAGGCCCGCCCTCTCTGGGGCCAACGTCCTGACTTTC. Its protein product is CASRPALSGANVLTF.

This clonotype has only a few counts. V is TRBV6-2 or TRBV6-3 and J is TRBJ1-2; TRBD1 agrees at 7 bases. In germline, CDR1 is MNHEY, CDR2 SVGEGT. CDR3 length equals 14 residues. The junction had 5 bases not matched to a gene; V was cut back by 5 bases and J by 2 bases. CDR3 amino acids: CASSPTGANYGYTF. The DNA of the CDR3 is TGTGCCAGCAGTCCAACAGGGGCCAACTATGGCTACACCTTC.

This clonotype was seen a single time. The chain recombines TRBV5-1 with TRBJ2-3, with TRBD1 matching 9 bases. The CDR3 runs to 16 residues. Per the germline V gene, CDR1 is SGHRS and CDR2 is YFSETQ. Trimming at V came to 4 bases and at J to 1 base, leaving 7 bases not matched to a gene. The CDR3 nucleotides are TGCGCCAGCAGCGCAAACCGGGACAGGGGCACAGATACGCAGTATTTT. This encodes CASSANRDRGTDTQYF.

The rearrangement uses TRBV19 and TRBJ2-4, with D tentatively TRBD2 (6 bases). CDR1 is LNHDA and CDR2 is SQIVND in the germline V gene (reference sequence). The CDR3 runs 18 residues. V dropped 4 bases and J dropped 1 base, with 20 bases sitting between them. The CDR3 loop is CASSSPTGLFLAKNIQYF. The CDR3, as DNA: TGTGCCAGTAGTAGCCCCACGGGACTCTTCTTGGCCAAAAACATTCAGTACTTC.

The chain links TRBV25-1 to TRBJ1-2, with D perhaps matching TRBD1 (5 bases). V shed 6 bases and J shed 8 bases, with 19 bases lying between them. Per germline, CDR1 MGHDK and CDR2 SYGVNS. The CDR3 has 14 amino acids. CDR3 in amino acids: CASRGNGGLHGYTF. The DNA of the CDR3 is TGTGCCAGCAGGGGAAATGGGGGGTTGCACGGCTACACCTTC.